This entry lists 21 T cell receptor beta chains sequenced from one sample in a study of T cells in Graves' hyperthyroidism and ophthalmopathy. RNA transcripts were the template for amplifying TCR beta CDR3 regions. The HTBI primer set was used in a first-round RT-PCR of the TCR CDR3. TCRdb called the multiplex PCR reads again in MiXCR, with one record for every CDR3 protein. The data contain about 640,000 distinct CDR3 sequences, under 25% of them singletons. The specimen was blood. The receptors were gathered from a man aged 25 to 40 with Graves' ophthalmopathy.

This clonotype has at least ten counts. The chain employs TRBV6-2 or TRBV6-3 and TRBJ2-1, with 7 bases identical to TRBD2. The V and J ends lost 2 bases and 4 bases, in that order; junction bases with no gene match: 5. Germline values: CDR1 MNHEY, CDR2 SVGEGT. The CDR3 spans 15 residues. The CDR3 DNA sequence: TGTGCCAGCAGTTACGGGGGAGGGGTTTACAATGAGCAGTTCTTC. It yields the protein CASSYGGGVYNEQFF.

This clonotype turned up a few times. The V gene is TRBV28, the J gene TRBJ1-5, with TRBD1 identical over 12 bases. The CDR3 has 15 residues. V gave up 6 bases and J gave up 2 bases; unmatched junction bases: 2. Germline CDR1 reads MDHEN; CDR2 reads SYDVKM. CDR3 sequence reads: CASRGTGGRNQPQHF. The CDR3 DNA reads TGTGCCAGCAGGGGGACAGGGGGCCGCAATCAGCCCCAGCATTTT.

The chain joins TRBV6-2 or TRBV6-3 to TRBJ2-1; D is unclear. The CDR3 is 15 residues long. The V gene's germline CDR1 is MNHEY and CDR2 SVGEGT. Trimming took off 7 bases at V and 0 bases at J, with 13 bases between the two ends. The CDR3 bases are TGTGCCAGCATTAGAGTCTTAAGCTCCTACAATGAGCAGTTCTTC. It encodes CASIRVLSSYNEQFF.

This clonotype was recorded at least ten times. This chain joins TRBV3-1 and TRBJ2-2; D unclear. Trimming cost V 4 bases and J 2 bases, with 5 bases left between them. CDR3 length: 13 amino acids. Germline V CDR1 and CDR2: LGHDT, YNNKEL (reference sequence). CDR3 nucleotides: TGTGCCAGCAGCCCCTTAAACACCGGGGAGCTGTTTTTT. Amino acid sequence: CASSPLNTGELFF.

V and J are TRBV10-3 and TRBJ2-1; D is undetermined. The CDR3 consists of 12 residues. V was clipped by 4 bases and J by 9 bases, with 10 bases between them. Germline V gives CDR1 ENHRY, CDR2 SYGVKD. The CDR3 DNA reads TGTGCCATCAGTGCCCCTGGCGGTGAGCAGTTCTTC. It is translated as CAISAPGGEQFF.

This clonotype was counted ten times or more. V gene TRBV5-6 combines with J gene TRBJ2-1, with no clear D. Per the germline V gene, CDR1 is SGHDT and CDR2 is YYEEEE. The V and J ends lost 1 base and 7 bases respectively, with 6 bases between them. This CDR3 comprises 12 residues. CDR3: CASSLQRNEQFF. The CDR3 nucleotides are TGTGCCAGCAGCTTGCAGAGAAATGAGCAGTTCTTC.

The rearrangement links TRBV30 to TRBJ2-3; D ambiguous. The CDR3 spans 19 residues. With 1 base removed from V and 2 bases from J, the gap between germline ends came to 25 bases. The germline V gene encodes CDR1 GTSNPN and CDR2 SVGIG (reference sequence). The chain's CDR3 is CAWSGPSFFPQGPTDTQYF. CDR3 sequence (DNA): TGTGCCTGGAGTGGACCTTCTTTTTTTCCACAAGGACCCACAGATACGCAGTATTTT.

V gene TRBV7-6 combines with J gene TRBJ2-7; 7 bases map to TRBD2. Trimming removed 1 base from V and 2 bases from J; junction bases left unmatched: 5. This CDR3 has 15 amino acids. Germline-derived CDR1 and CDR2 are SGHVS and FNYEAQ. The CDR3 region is CASSLVYGTTYEQYF. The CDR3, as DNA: TGTGCCAGCAGCTTAGTGTATGGGACTACCTACGAGCAGTACTTC.

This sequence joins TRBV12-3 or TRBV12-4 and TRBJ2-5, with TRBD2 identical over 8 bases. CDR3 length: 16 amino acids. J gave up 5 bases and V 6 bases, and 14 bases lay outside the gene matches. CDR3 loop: CASRTGSREGTETQYF. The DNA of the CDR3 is TGTGCCAGCAGGACCGGTAGCCGGGAGGGAACGGAGACCCAGTACTTC.

CDR3 nucleotides: TGTGCCAGCAGCTTAGATCCTAAGACAGCACCCCTCCACTTT. Translating it yields CASSLDPKTAPLHF. This sequence joins TRBV11-2 and TRBJ1-6, with D perhaps matching TRBD1 (5 bases). The CDR3 length is 14 residues. Germline-derived CDR1 and CDR2 are SGHAT and FQNNGV. Trimming took off 0 bases at V and 11 bases at J, with 11 bases between the two ends.

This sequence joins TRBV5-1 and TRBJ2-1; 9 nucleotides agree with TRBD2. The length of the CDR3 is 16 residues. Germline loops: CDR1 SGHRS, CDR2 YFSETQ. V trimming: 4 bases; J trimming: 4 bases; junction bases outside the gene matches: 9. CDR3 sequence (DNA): TGCGCCAGCAGCCGAGCGGGAGGAGAGGGGTACAATGAGCAGTTCTTC. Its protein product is CASSRAGGEGYNEQFF.

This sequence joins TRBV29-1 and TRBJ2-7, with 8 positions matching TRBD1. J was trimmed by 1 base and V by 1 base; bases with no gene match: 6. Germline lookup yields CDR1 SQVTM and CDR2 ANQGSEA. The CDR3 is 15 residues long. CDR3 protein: CSVEANGQGSYEQYF. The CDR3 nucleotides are TGCAGCGTTGAAGCGAATGGACAGGGATCCTACGAGCAGTACTTC.

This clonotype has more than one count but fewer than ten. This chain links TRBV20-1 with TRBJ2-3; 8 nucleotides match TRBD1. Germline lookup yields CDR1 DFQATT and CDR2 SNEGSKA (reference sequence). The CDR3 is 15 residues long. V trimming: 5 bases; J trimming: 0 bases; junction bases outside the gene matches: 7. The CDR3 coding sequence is TGCAGTGCTCTGACAGGGGAGTTTAGCACAGATACGCAGTATTTT. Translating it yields CSALTGEFSTDTQYF.

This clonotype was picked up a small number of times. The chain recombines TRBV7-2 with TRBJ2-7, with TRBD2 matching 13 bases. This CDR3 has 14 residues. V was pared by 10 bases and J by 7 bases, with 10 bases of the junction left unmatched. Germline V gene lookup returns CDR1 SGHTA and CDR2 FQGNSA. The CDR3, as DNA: TGTGCCACCCGACGACTAGCGGGAGGTGGGGAGCAGTACTTC. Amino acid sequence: CATRRLAGGGEQYF. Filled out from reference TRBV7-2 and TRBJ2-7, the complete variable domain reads GAGVSQSPSNKVTEKGKDVELRCDPISGHTALYWYRQSLGQGLEFLIYFQGNSAPDKSGLPSDRFSAERTGGSVSTLTIQRTQQEDSAVYLCATRRLAGGGEQYFGPGTRLTVT.

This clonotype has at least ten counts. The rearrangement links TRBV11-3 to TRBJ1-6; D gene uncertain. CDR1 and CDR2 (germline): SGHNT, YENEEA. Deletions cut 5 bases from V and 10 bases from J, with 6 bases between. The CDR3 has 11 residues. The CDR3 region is CASSPYSPLHF. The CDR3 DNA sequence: TGTGCCAGCAGCCCGTACTCACCCCTCCACTTT.

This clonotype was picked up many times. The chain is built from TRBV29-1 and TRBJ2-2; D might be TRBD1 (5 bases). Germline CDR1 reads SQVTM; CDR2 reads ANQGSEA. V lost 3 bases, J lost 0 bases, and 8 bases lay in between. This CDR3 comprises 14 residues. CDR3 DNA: TGCAGCGTTGAGACAGCGTCGAACACCGGGGAGCTGTTTTTT. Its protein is CSVETASNTGELFF.

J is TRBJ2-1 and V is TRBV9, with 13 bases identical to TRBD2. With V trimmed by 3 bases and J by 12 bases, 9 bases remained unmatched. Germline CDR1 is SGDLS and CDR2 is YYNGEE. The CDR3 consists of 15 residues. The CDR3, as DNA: TGTGCCAGCAGCGCGGGACTAGCGGGATCGGATGGGCAGTTCTTC. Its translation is CASSAGLAGSDGQFF.

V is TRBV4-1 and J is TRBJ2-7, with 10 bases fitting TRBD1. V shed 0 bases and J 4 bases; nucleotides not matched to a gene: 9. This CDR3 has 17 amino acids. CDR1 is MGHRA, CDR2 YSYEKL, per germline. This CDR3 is CASSQEWTGTGVYEQYF. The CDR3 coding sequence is TGCGCCAGCAGCCAAGAATGGACCGGGACAGGGGTTTACGAGCAGTACTTC.

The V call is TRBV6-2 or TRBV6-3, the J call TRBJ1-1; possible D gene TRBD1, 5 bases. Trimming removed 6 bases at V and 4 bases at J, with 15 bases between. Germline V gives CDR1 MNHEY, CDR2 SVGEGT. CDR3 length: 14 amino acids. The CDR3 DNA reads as TGTGCCAGCAGGTCCGAAAGGGGTGGCACTGAAGCTTTCTTT. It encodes CASRSERGGTEAFF.

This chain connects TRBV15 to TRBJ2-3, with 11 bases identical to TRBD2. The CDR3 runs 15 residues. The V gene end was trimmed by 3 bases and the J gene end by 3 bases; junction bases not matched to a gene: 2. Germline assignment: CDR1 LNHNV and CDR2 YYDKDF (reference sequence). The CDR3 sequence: CATSRRTSGTDTQYF. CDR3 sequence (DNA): TGTGCCACCAGCAGGAGGACTAGCGGGACAGATACGCAGTATTTT. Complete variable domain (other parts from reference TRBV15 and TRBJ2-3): DAMVIQNPRYQVTQFGKPVTLSCSQTLNHNVMYWYQQKSSQAPKLLFHYYDKDFNNEADTPDNFQSRRPNTSFCFLDIRSPGLGDTAMYLCATSRRTSGTDTQYFGPGTRLTVL.

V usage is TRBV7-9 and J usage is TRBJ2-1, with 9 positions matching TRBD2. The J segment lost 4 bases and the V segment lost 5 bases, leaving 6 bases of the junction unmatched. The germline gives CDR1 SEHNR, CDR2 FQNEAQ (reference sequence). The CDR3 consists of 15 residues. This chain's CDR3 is CASSVRLADYNEQFF. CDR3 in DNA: TGTGCCAGCAGCGTAAGACTAGCGGATTACAATGAGCAGTTCTTC.